This entry lists 28 T cell receptor beta chains sequenced from one sample in a study of blood T cell repertoires in COVID-19. Sequencing used immunoSEQ multiplex PCR; TCRdb keeps in-frame clones, though not all of them. This sample has some 46,000 clones, with approximately 80% found just once. Sequenced material: peripheral blood. These receptors all stem from a woman aged 55-70 years with acute or convalescent COVID-19.

The chain is built from TRBV12-5 and TRBJ2-5; tentatively, D is TRBD2 (5 bases). Between the trimmed V and J ends, which lost 6 bases and 5 bases, there was a span of 13 bases. CDR3 length: 13 amino acids. CDR1 is LGHNT, CDR2 FRNRAP, per germline. The CDR3 DNA follows: TGTGCTAGTGGCGGACTGCGTGGGGAGACCCAGTACTTC. Amino acid sequence: CASGGLRGETQYF.

The V call is TRBV30, the J call TRBJ1-3, with 8 bases aligning to TRBD1. This CDR3 is 14 amino acids long. Germline CDR1 reads GTSNPN; CDR2 reads SVGIG (reference sequence). The junction had 3 bases not matched to a gene; V was cut back by 5 bases and J by 0 bases. CDR3 coding DNA: TGTGCCTGGGTACAGGGGGGCTCTGGAAACACCATATATTTT. It yields the protein CAWVQGGSGNTIYF.

The rearrangement joins TRBV19 to TRBJ1-2; TRBD1 matches at 8 bases. The CDR3 is 14 amino acids. Germline trimming cut 9 bases from V and 4 bases from J; bases unmatched to any gene: 10. Germline loops: CDR1 LNHDA, CDR2 SQIVND (reference sequence). This chain's CDR3 is CASRTSGTGYGYTF. For the CDR3, the DNA is TGTGCCAGCCGTACCTCCGGGACAGGCTATGGCTACACCTTC.

This rearrangement joins TRBV5-5 to TRBJ2-1; 11 nucleotides match TRBD1. The CDR3 consists of 14 residues. Germline values: CDR1 SGHKS, CDR2 YYEKEE (reference sequence). J lost 9 bases, V lost 3 bases, and 5 bases had no gene match. In DNA, the CDR3 is TGTGCCAGCAGCTCGGACAGGGGGCAGGGTGAGCAGTTCTTC. Translating gives CASSSDRGQGEQFF.

This chain connects TRBV29-1 to TRBJ1-2, with 7 nucleotides matching TRBD1. Trimming at V came to 6 bases and at J to 3 bases, leaving 1 base not matched to a gene. The germline CDR1 and CDR2 sequences are SQVTM and ANQGSEA. The CDR3 has 11 amino acids. CDR3 DNA sequence: TGCAGCGTCCAGGGGGACTATGGCTACACCTTC. Its protein is CSVQGDYGYTF.

CDR3 bases: TGTGCCAGCAGCCCCGGGACTAGCGGAAAAGAGACCCAGTACTTC. This sequence encodes CASSPGTSGKETQYF. This chain joins TRBV3-1 (or the pseudogene TRBV3-2) and TRBJ2-5; TRBD2 matches 11 bases. The germline V gene has CDR1 LGHDT and CDR2 YNNKEL (reference sequence). Trimming cost V 4 bases and J 3 bases; bases outside gene matches: 4. This CDR3 spans 15 amino acids.

The CDR3 protein is CASSEEGGYSPLHF. Here the CDR3 DNA reads TGTGCCAGCAGTGAAGAAGGGGGCTATTCACCCCTCCACTTT. The chain has TRBV2 and TRBJ1-6; 7 bases align to TRBD1. The CDR3 totals 14 residues. The ends lost 1 base at V and 8 bases at J; junction bases unmatched: 2. CDR1 is SNHLY and CDR2 is FYNNEI in the germline V gene.

This chain links TRBV6-5 with TRBJ2-7, with a possible D match to TRBD1 (5 bases). CDR1 is MNHEY, CDR2 SVGAGI, per germline. The germline V and J ends were trimmed by 6 bases and 6 bases, with 15 bases remaining between them. The CDR3 runs to 13 residues. In DNA, the CDR3 is TGTGCCAGCAGCACCCTCCAGGGTACCGAGCAGTACTTC. The encoded protein is CASSTLQGTEQYF.

J is TRBJ1-1 and V is TRBV4-2, with TRBD1 identical over 7 bases. The CDR3 is made up of 15 amino acids. Losses at the gene ends were 5 bases for V and 1 base for J; bases not matched to a gene: 7. Germline CDR1 is LGHNA and CDR2 is YNFKEQ. CDR3 nucleotide sequence: TGTGCCAGCAGCAGAGCAGGGGGTAAGAACACTGAAGCTTTCTTT. It encodes CASSRAGGKNTEAFF.

This chain connects TRBV5-1 to TRBJ2-1; 7 bases are a match to TRBD1. Germline CDR1 and CDR2: SGHRS and YFSETQ. This CDR3 spans 16 amino acids. The junction had 15 bases not matched to a gene; V was cut back by 0 bases and J by 12 bases. As DNA, the CDR3 is TGCGCCAGCAGCTTGGATGCCGGGACAGCCCCAGGGGGGCAGTTCTTC. Its protein is CASSLDAGTAPGGQFF.

The chain is built from TRBV11-1 and TRBJ2-5; D not resolved. This CDR3 is 15 amino acids long. The germline V gene has CDR1 SGHAT and CDR2 FQDESV (reference sequence). Trimming pared 5 bases from V and 0 bases from J, leaving 13 bases between. The CDR3 DNA is TGTGCCAGCAGCCCAGACAACTCATACCAAGAGACCCAGTACTTC. It yields the protein CASSPDNSYQETQYF.

This clone was observed a few times. V and J are TRBV6-1 and TRBJ2-7; D gene uncertain. The CDR3 spans 15 residues. CDR1 is MNHNS and CDR2 is SASEGT in the germline V gene. V was clipped by 2 bases and J by 2 bases, with 13 bases between them. This CDR3 reads CASSEWQVVTYEQYF. The CDR3 nucleotides read TGTGCCAGCAGTGAATGGCAGGTGGTCACCTACGAGCAGTACTTC.

This chain connects TRBV19 to TRBJ2-1, with 10 bases fitting TRBD2. The V gene end was trimmed by 9 bases and the J gene end by 7 bases; junction bases not matched to a gene: 9. The length of the CDR3 is 14 residues. Germline CDR1 LNHDA, CDR2 SQIVND (reference sequence). CDR3 amino acids: CARERAGGPNEQFF. CDR3 nucleotides: TGTGCCAGAGAGCGAGCGGGGGGGCCTAATGAGCAGTTCTTC.

This clone was observed a few times. V gene TRBV19 combines with J gene TRBJ2-3, with 8 bases identical to TRBD2. Germline-derived CDR1 and CDR2 are LNHDA and SQIVND (reference sequence). The V segment lost 6 bases and the J segment 5 bases; nucleotides outside the gene matches: 13. The CDR3 covers 16 residues. Here the CDR3 reads CASSEYSGGLGDTQYF. The CDR3 nucleotides read TGTGCCAGTAGCGAATACTCGGGGGGGTTGGGAGATACGCAGTATTTT.

The chain joins TRBV14 to TRBJ2-2, with a possible D match to TRBD2 (5 bases). The CDR3 sequence is 15 residues long. V lost 0 bases, J lost 5 bases, and 10 bases lay in between. Germline loops: CDR1 SGHDN, CDR2 FVKESK. The CDR3: CASSQDLPGTGELFF. The CDR3 DNA follows: TGTGCCAGCAGCCAAGATTTACCGGGGACCGGGGAGCTGTTTTTT. The full variable domain, rest sourced from reference TRBV14 and TRBJ2-2, is EAGVTQFPSHSVIEKGQTVTLRCDPISGHDNLYWYRRVMGKEIKFLLHFVKESKQDESGMPNNRFLAERTGGTYSTLKVQPAELEDSGVYFCASSQDLPGTGELFFGEGSRLTVL.

The V gene is TRBV10-3, the J gene TRBJ2-2; TRBD2 might be the D (6 bases). This CDR3 is built from 12 residues. Germline loops: CDR1 ENHRY, CDR2 SYGVKD. Trimming removed 11 bases from V and 6 bases from J, with 13 bases in between. DNA for the CDR3: TGTGCCGGGAGGAGAGCAGCCGGGGAGCTGTTTTTT. Translating gives CAGRRAAGELFF.

The chain couples TRBV29-1 to TRBJ2-7; D possibly corresponds to TRBD1 (5 bases). Trimming removed 4 bases from V and 0 bases from J, with 28 bases in between. CDR1 is SQVTM, CDR2 ANQGSEA, per germline. The CDR3 totals 19 residues. CDR3 residues: CSVARVLDGHTTDSYEQYF. CDR3 coding DNA: TGCAGCGTTGCCCGGGTCTTGGACGGACACACCACCGACTCCTACGAGCAGTACTTC.

The chain links TRBV5-1 to TRBJ2-2, with a weak D call TRBD2 (7 bases). Germline assignment: CDR1 SGHRS and CDR2 YFSETQ. This CDR3 comprises 16 residues. The V gene lost 2 bases and the J gene lost 2 bases, with 13 bases spanning the gap. The CDR3 bases are TGCGCCAGCAGCTTACCGCGGGGGCCCAACACCGGGGAGCTGTTTTTT. Its protein product is CASSLPRGPNTGELFF.

V and J are TRBV3-1 (or the pseudogene TRBV3-2) and TRBJ1-1, with D maybe TRBD1 (5 bases). V shed 4 bases and J shed 3 bases, with 9 bases lying between them. The CDR3 has 13 residues. CDR1 is LGHDT, CDR2 YNNKEL, per germline (reference sequence). CDR3: CASSPRGDTEAFF. CDR3 DNA: TGTGCCAGCAGCCCGCGGGGGGACACTGAAGCTTTCTTT.

There are a few counts of this clone. This chain links TRBV27 with TRBJ1-1; weak D call: TRBD1 (6 bases). CDR1 is MNHEY, CDR2 SMNVEV, per germline (reference sequence). Trimming took off 4 bases at V and 0 bases at J, with 12 bases between the two ends. This CDR3 region has 15 residues. For the CDR3, the DNA is TGTGCCAGCAGTTGGAAAGGGGGATTGAACACTGAAGCTTTCTTT. Its translation: CASSWKGGLNTEAFF.

This clone was seen just once. V usage is TRBV12-5 and J usage is TRBJ1-1, with 8 bases lining up with TRBD1. J lost 1 base, V lost 6 bases, and 4 bases had no gene match. This CDR3 region has 14 residues. Germline CDR1 and CDR2: LGHNT and FRNRAP. CDR3 sequence (DNA): TGTGCTAGTGGGCCCGGACAGGGGAACACTGAAGCTTTCTTT. Translating gives CASGPGQGNTEAFF.

This clone showed up just a few times. J is TRBJ1-5 and V is TRBV9, with D maybe TRBD1 (6 bases). Trimming pared 0 bases from V and 3 bases from J, leaving 10 bases between. The CDR3 is made up of 15 amino acids. Germline V CDR1 and CDR2: SGDLS, YYNGEE. CDR3 in DNA: TGTGCCAGCAGCGTAGGCCCAGGGGCCAATCAGCCCCAGCATTTT. Amino acids: CASSVGPGANQPQHF.

This sequence joins TRBV5-6 and TRBJ1-5; 9 nucleotides agree with TRBD1. The CDR3 is made up of 16 amino acids. V shed 3 bases and J 4 bases; nucleotides not matched to a gene: 8. CDR1 SGHDT and CDR2 YYEEEE come from the germline V gene. For the CDR3, the DNA is TGTGCCAGCAGCTCGCGGGGACAGGGAATTAATCAGCCCCAGCATTTT. Its protein is CASSSRGQGINQPQHF.

Only a few counts were recorded for this clone. V usage is TRBV5-4 and J usage is TRBJ2-3, with D uncertain. V was shortened by 0 bases and J by 2 bases, with 10 bases between the two germline ends. Germline V CDR1 and CDR2: SGHNT, YYREEE (reference sequence). The CDR3 is 15 residues long. The DNA of the CDR3 is TGTGCCAGCAGCTTGGACGCTTCCTACACAGATACGCAGTATTTT. Amino acid sequence: CASSLDASYTDTQYF.

This clone was seen a handful of times. The gene calls are TRBV7-6 and TRBJ2-7, with 9 bases that match TRBD1. The CDR3 length is 15 residues. V shed 5 bases and J 5 bases; nucleotides not matched to a gene: 10. From germline, CDR1 is SGHVS and CDR2 FNYEAQ. The CDR3 region has the DNA TGTGCCAGCAGCCATCGACGGACAGGGGTCCACGAGCAGTACTTC. Protein product: CASSHRRTGVHEQYF. The full variable domain, with the rest looked up from reference TRBV7-6 and TRBJ2-7, is GAGVSQSPRYKVTKRGQDVALRCDPISGHVSLYWYRQALGQGPEFLTYFNYEAQQDKSGLPNDRFSAERPEGSISTLTIQRTEQRDSAMYRCASSHRRTGVHEQYFGPGTRLTVT.

The CDR3 here is CASSAGGGEQFF. The CDR3 DNA follows: TGTGCCAGCTCAGCCGGGGGTGGTGAGCAGTTCTTC. V usage is TRBV18 and J usage is TRBJ2-1; perhaps TRBD2 as D (6 bases). Trimming took off 5 bases at V and 9 bases at J, with 11 bases between the two ends. Germline-derived CDR1 and CDR2 are KGHSH and LQKENI. The CDR3 runs 12 residues.

This clone was recorded only once. The V and J genes are TRBV19 and TRBJ1-6, with D perhaps TRBD1 (6 bases). The CDR3 spans 15 residues. Germline V CDR1 and CDR2: LNHDA, SQIVND (reference sequence). V was trimmed by 5 bases and J by 8 bases, leaving 16 bases between them. Here the CDR3 DNA reads TGTGCCAGTAGTCCCCCGACAGGCAGATATTCACCCCTCCACTTT. As protein: CASSPPTGRYSPLHF.

This chain links TRBV24-1 with TRBJ2-5; TRBD1 agrees at 7 bases. The length of the CDR3 is 13 residues. J was trimmed by 2 bases and V by 7 bases; bases with no gene match: 3. Per germline, CDR1 KGHDR and CDR2 SFDVKD. CDR3 in amino acids: CATSTGEQETQYF. As DNA, the CDR3 is TGTGCCACCAGCACAGGGGAGCAAGAGACCCAGTACTTC.